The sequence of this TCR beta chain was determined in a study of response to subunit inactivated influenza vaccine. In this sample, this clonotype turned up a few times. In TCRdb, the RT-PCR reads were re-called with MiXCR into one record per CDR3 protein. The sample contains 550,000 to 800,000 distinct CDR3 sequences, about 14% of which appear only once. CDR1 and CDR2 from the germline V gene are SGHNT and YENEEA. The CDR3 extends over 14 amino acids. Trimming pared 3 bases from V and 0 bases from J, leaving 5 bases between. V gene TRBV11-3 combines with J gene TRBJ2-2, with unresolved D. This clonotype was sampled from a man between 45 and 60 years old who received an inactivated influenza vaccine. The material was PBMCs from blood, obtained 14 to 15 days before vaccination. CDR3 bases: TGTGCCAGCAGCTTCTTCGCGAACACCGGGGAGCTGTTTTTT. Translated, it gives CASSFFANTGELFF. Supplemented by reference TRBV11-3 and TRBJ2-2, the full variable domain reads EAGVVQSPRYKIIEKKQPVAFWCNPISGHNTLYWYLQNLGQGPELLIRYENEEAVDDSQLPKDRFSAERLKGVDSTLKIQPAELGDSAVYLCASSFFANTGELFFGEGSRLTVL.